This T cell receptor beta chain is from a study of monozygotic twins with inflammatory bowel disease (dated by TCRdb to between 2018 and 2020). At the level of the whole study: The complete study included 28 monozygotic twin pairs: 19 IBD-discordant Danish pairs and nine German pairs, of which four were IBD-concordant and five were IBD-discordant. The search for disease-associated traits relied mainly on comparing, within discordant pairs, IBD patients with their genetically identical healthy co-twins. Each individual had, on average, about 151 000 unique TCRalpha sequences and 181 000 unique TCRbeta sequences available for analysis. Study-wide findings and limitations: Compared with healthy twins, IBD patients had fewer clonotypes in common with other individuals, a difference most pronounced in patients showing signs of disease activity. A decrease in TCRbeta repertoire diversity, as measured by inverse Simpson index, was observed in IBD patients compared with their healthy co-twins. Concordant and discordant twins showed no difference in repertoire similarity, possibly because of limited statistical power. Differing immunosuppressive treatments among patients may have added background noise and inter-individual variability to the repertoires. The analysis was unable to tell apart different T cell subtypes. The results gave no support for a single strong signal or clonotype linked to IBD.

From each donor, a roughly 2.7 ml peripheral blood sample was collected into PAXgene tubes and kept at -80 degrees C. Without T cell sorting, total RNA was isolated from whole blood using the PAXgene blood miRNA kit on an automated QIAcube. Peripheral blood from monozygotic twin pairs concordant or discordant for inflammatory bowel disease was subjected to deep TCRalpha and TCRbeta repertoire profiling with unique molecular barcoding. Smoking habits were recorded for all twin pairs, and individuals were classified as current, former or never smokers. As to this clonotype: The specificity of this receptor is unknown.

Library method: 5' RACE. The input for every TCR library was around 3.5 ug of total RNA. For each sample, cDNA was synthesized in eight separate reactions using SMARTScribe reverse transcriptase. Unique molecular identifiers containing a 6-nucleotide sample barcode were introduced through template switching during cDNA synthesis. TCRalpha and TCRbeta cDNA was amplified in two nested PCRs of around 15 and 9 cycles, and bead purification was carried out after each PCR. Before amplification, the cDNA was both treated with uracil DNA-glycosylase and purified with the QIAquick PCR purification kit. The second PCR added Illumina TruSeq-compatible adapters along with sample-specific barcodes. TapeStation and Qubit were used to check library quality and concentration, and 4.5 to 6 ng of each library was pooled. Pooled libraries were sequenced on an Illumina HiSeq2500 single-index Rapid Run with 2 x 100 bp reads and custom sequencing primers. The authors' analysis ran thus. MiGEC version 1.2.6 was used for UMI-based consensus assembly to correct PCR and sequencing errors. V(D)J alignment, clonotype assembly and CDR3 extraction were performed with MiXCR version 2.1.1. To normalise gene usage, clonotype sharing and MAIT/NKT TCR abundance, the top 1000, 10 000 and 20 000 clonotypes in each sample were analysed. After downsampling to 27 000 UMIs, diversity was calculated as the inverse Simpson index using the vegan R package. Paired Mann-Whitney U tests were applied to discordant twin pairs, with Benjamini-Hochberg correction for multiple testing. TCRdb reprocessed the reads and lists each CDR3 protein sequence as a single entry, with no DNA. The V and J calls and clone size are TCRdb's, not the authors'. Per the sample table, the count is around 410,000 distinct CDR3 sequences. The ten largest account for 2% to 2.5% of the sample.

The sample was blood. The source of this sequence is a human donor with ulcerative colitis or Crohn's disease, or a healthy co-twin of an affected twin (not recorded which).

The CDR3 region has the sequence CASSKSSYEQYF. The chain employs TRBV27 and TRBJ2-7. Taken from cysteine to phenylalanine, the CDR3 has 12 residues. DNA is not recorded here. CDR1 and CDR2 are drawn from the germline V gene (reference sequence): MNHEY, SMNVEV.